The 20 T cell receptor beta chains given below trace back to one sample, sequenced in a study of identical twins. TCRdb recomputed calls from the 5' RACE reads with MiXCR, one row per CDR3 protein. The sample holds 570,000 or so distinct CDR3 sequences, 9.6% seen once. The sample was also reused in another study, on yellow fever vaccine responses in identical twins.

Sequenced sample: PBMCs. These receptors all stem from a young woman in good health.

In its sample, this clonotype was seen a few times. This chain uses TRBV6-1 with TRBJ2-3; 11 positions agree with TRBD1. The V segment lost 5 bases and the J segment 2 bases; nucleotides outside the gene matches: 6. The germline gives CDR1 MNHNS, CDR2 SASEGT. This CDR3 has 16 amino acids. Here the CDR3 DNA reads TGTGCCAGCAGTCCACGGGACAGGGGGGACACAGATACGCAGTATTTT. Its translation: CASSPRDRGDTDTQYF.

This clonotype has more than one count but fewer than ten. The chain carries TRBV27 and TRBJ2-7; D perhaps matches TRBD2 (6 bases). The germline V and J ends were trimmed by 3 bases and 3 bases, with 15 bases remaining between them. The CDR3 spans 15 residues. Germline V gene sequence: CDR1 MNHEY, CDR2 SMNVEV (reference sequence). The CDR3 region has the DNA TGTGCCAGCAGTTTCGGAGGGTACCCGAGCTACGAGCAGTACTTC. Translated: CASSFGGYPSYEQYF.

This clonotype appeared many times. CDR3 protein: CASSPPLFYEQFF. CDR3 DNA: TGTGCCAGCAGCCCCCCACTTTTCTATGAGCAGTTCTTC. The chain links TRBV7-2 to TRBJ2-1; no definite D call. The V gene's germline CDR1 is SGHTA and CDR2 FQGNSA. The CDR3 totals 13 residues. Trimming stripped 5 bases from V and 8 bases from J, with 13 bases between. The entire variable domain, with the rest obtained from reference TRBV7-2 and TRBJ2-1, is as follows: GAGVSQSPSNKVTEKGKDVELRCDPISGHTALYWYRQSLGQGLEFLIYFQGNSAPDKSGLPSDRFSAERTGGSVSTLTIQRTQQEDSAVYLCASSPPLFYEQFFGPGTRLTVL.

J is TRBJ2-1 and V is TRBV7-2, with a weak D call TRBD2 (7 bases). CDR3 length: 16 amino acids. Trimming left V 6 bases short and J 0 bases short, with 15 bases between. Germline-derived CDR1 and CDR2 are SGHTA and FQGNSA. The DNA for the CDR3 is TGTGCCAGCAGAGCGCAAGGGGGGGGCTCCTACAATGAGCAGTTCTTC. This translates into CASRAQGGGSYNEQFF.

This clonotype has a count of ten or more. The J gene is TRBJ2-5, the V gene TRBV4-2; 11 bases map to TRBD2. The CDR3 is made up of 18 amino acids. V lost 0 bases to trimming and J lost 4 bases; unmatched junction nucleotides: 10. CDR1 is LGHNA and CDR2 is YNFKEQ in the germline V gene. The CDR3 loop reads CASSQEAQTSGVLETQYF. CDR3 nucleotides: TGTGCCAGCAGCCAAGAGGCCCAGACTAGCGGGGTTTTAGAGACCCAGTACTTC.

The V gene is TRBV20-1, the J gene TRBJ2-7; D not certain. V lost 1 base, J lost 1 base, and 5 bases lay in between. The length of the CDR3 is 12 residues. Germline V CDR1 and CDR2: DFQATT, SNEGSKA (reference sequence). The CDR3 region is CSARGESYEQYF. CDR3 DNA sequence: TGCAGTGCTAGAGGAGAATCCTACGAGCAGTACTTC.

This clonotype was observed at least ten times. The genes are TRBV29-1 and TRBJ2-1, with 11 bases lining up with TRBD2. Germline CDR1 SQVTM, CDR2 ANQGSEA. The CDR3 sequence is 15 residues long. J lost 6 bases, V lost 4 bases, and 8 bases had no gene match. The CDR3 DNA sequence: TGCAGCGTTGTGATAGCGGGAGGGCCGGTCAATGAGCAGTTCTTC. Amino acids: CSVVIAGGPVNEQFF.

This clonotype showed up many times. The chain recombines TRBV10-3 with TRBJ2-4; D uncertain. Germline CDR1 reads ENHRY; CDR2 reads SYGVKD. V dropped 0 bases and J dropped 0 bases, with 9 bases sitting between them. This CDR3 has 16 residues. CDR3 DNA sequence: TGTGCCATCAGTGAGTCATTTAGTAAAGCCAAAAACATTCAGTACTTC. Amino acids: CAISESFSKAKNIQYF.

V usage is TRBV2 and J usage is TRBJ2-2; D unresolved. Trimming took off 9 bases at V and 6 bases at J, with 14 bases between the two ends. From germline, CDR1 is SNHLY and CDR2 FYNNEI. CDR3 length equals 13 residues. CDR3 in amino acids: CARTARRAGELFF. The CDR3 nucleotides are TGTGCCAGGACCGCCCGGCGAGCCGGGGAGCTGTTTTTT.

The chain links TRBV7-2 to TRBJ2-1; 8 nucleotides match TRBD2. The CDR3 is 16 amino acids. The J segment lost 9 bases and the V segment lost 0 bases, leaving 10 bases of the junction unmatched. Germline V CDR1 and CDR2: SGHTA, FQGNSA. The DNA of the CDR3 is TGTGCCAGCAGCTTAGCGTTGGGACTAGTACTTAGTGAGCAGTTCTTC. Residues: CASSLALGLVLSEQFF. The whole variable domain, remainder taken from reference TRBV7-2 and TRBJ2-1, is GAGVSQSPSNKVTEKGKDVELRCDPISGHTALYWYRQSLGQGLEFLIYFQGNSAPDKSGLPSDRFSAERTGGSVSTLTIQRTQQEDSAVYLCASSLALGLVLSEQFFGPGTRLTVL.

The chain links TRBV19 to TRBJ2-7, with a weak D call TRBD2 (6 bases). Per the germline V gene, CDR1 is LNHDA and CDR2 is SQIVND (reference sequence). CDR3 size: 14 residues. V was shortened by 6 bases and J by 5 bases, with 17 bases between the two germline ends. Here the CDR3 DNA reads TGTGCCAGTAGCCTCGCTGGGGGGACCCACGAGCAGTACTTC. Translation: CASSLAGGTHEQYF.

This clonotype was counted between two and nine times. V usage is TRBV12-3 or TRBV12-4 and J usage is TRBJ1-5; tentative D call: TRBD1 (6 bases). CDR3 size: 15 residues. V was clipped by 6 bases and J by 3 bases, with 15 bases between them. CDR3 protein: CASSRGPTFNQPQHF. The CDR3, as DNA: TGTGCCAGCAGCCGGGGGCCAACTTTCAATCAGCCCCAGCATTTT.

This clonotype was picked up a small number of times. The rearrangement joins TRBV2 to TRBJ2-5; tentative D call: TRBD1 (5 bases). V was clipped by 6 bases and J by 3 bases, with 8 bases between them. The germline gives CDR1 SNHLY, CDR2 FYNNEI. CDR3 length: 12 amino acids. In DNA form, the CDR3 reads TGTGCCAGCAGGGCCAGGGAAGAGACCCAGTACTTC. Protein product: CASRAREETQYF.

In this sample, this clonotype turned up a few times. The CDR3 sequence is CASSTTKGSGEQYF. CDR3 sequence (DNA): TGTGCCAGCAGCACCACTAAGGGGTCGGGCGAGCAGTACTTC. The gene calls are TRBV11-2 and TRBJ2-7; weak D call: TRBD1 (5 bases). The V gene lost 5 bases and the J gene lost 6 bases, with 17 bases spanning the gap. The CDR3 sequence is 14 residues long. Germline V lookup: CDR1 SGHAT, CDR2 FQNNGV.

Of note for this clonotype: An end of the junction differs from the germline gene, which may be a read error. The rearrangement uses TRBV29-1 and TRBJ2-1, with TRBD2 matching 8 bases. The germline CDR1 and CDR2 sequences are SQVTM and ANQGSEA. This CDR3 has 17 residues. The CDR3 here is CIVMRGGTRGSYNEQFF. The CDR3 nucleotides read TGCATCGTTATGAGGGGTGGGACTAGGGGCTCCTACAATGAGCAGTTCTTC.

This clonotype turned up a few times. The CDR3 region is CASSPLEGGPQETQYF. The CDR3 nucleotides read TGTGCCAGCAGCCCCCTGGAAGGGGGGCCCCAAGAGACCCAGTACTTC. The rearrangement uses TRBV7-9 and TRBJ2-5, with D possibly being TRBD1 or TRBD2 (6 bases each). The CDR3 consists of 16 residues. Germline CDR1 and CDR2: SEHNR and FQNEAQ (reference sequence). The germline V and J ends were trimmed by 5 bases and 1 base, with 17 bases remaining between them.

This clonotype was seen ten or more times. This chain connects TRBV9 to TRBJ1-6; D is possibly TRBD1 (5 bases). Between the trimmed V and J ends, which lost 5 bases and 4 bases, there was a span of 13 bases. CDR3 length equals 15 residues. Germline-derived CDR1 and CDR2 are SGDLS and YYNGEE. The CDR3 region has the DNA TGTGCCAGCAGTTCCCGGGGCGATTATAATTCACCCCTCCACTTT. It codes for CASSSRGDYNSPLHF.

Ten or more counts support this clonotype. This chain connects TRBV5-1 to TRBJ2-3; 16 bases agree with TRBD2. V trimming: 0 bases; J trimming: 7 bases; junction bases outside the gene matches: 8. Germline-derived CDR1 and CDR2 are SGHRS and YFSETQ. This CDR3 region has 18 residues. This chain's CDR3 is CASSLDGTSGRARNTQYF. As DNA, the CDR3 is TGCGCCAGCAGCTTGGACGGGACTAGCGGGAGGGCCCGGAATACGCAGTATTTT.

This clonotype occurred a few times. V and J are TRBV7-2 and TRBJ2-1, with D possibly matching TRBD2 (6 bases). The germline V gene has CDR1 SGHTA and CDR2 FQGNSA. Trimming cost V 5 bases and J 6 bases, with 8 bases left between them. This CDR3 is 12 amino acids long. CDR3: CASSGTPNEQFF. The DNA for the CDR3 is TGTGCCAGCAGCGGGACTCCCAATGAGCAGTTCTTC.

The table lists this clonotype with a few counts. This sequence joins TRBV29-1 and TRBJ2-1, with 14 nucleotides matching TRBD2. The V segment lost 3 bases and the J segment 6 bases; nucleotides outside the gene matches: 7. The germline gives CDR1 SQVTM, CDR2 ANQGSEA. The CDR3 runs 16 residues. The CDR3: CSVEGLAGARSNEQFF. The CDR3 DNA follows: TGCAGCGTTGAGGGACTAGCGGGAGCAAGAAGCAATGAGCAGTTCTTC.